The rows below give T cell receptor beta chains drawn from one sample of a study of cytomegalovirus exposure and HLA in healthy donors. The repertoire was sequenced with immunoSEQ multiplex PCR; TCRdb's copy has only in-frame clones and lacks some. The data show under 110,000 clones, 88% seen once. The sample consisted of PBMCs. Every receptor here comes from a woman aged 18-29 years in good health and CMV-seropositive. The CDR3 runs from the conserved cysteine through the conserved F or W. The D gene is left open where the match is weak. The size of a clone is reported for some rows only, either as once, few or many, or as a class for expanded clones.

D gene,J gene,CDR3 length,V gene,clone size,CDR3 protein,CDR3 DNA
TRBD2,TRBJ2-5,14,TRBV9,few,CASSSGGIQETQYF,TGTGCCAGCAGTAGCGGGGGGATCCAAGAGACCCAGTACTTC
.,TRBJ1-4,13,TRBV7-9,.,CASSSSGGEKLFF,TGTGCCAGCAGCTCCAGTGGAGGTGAAAAACTGTTTTTT
.,TRBJ1-2,13,TRBV2,.,CASSEARDYGYTF,TGTGCCAGCAGTGAAGCGAGAGACTATGGCTACACCTTC
.,TRBJ1-2,14,TRBV28,.,CASNNTTNFYGYTF,TGTGCCAGCAATAATACGACAAATTTCTATGGCTACACCTTC
.,TRBJ1-1,14,TRBV28,.,CASSVNLQGTEAFF,TGTGCCAGCAGTGTCAATTTACAGGGAACTGAAGCTTTCTTT
.,TRBJ2-3,14,TRBV10-1,.,CASSEAAGTDTQYF,TGCGCCAGCAGTGAAGCGGCTGGCACAGATACGCAGTATTTT
.,TRBJ2-7,13,TRBV2,.,CASQRTALYEQYF,TGTGCCAGCCAACGGACAGCTCTTTACGAGCAGTACTTC
.,TRBJ1-6,13,TRBV28,.,CASCVDDNSPLHF,TGTGCAAGTTGCGTCGATGATAATTCACCCCTCCACTTT
.,TRBJ1-2,15,TRBV28,.,CASSLLQIANYGYTF,TGTGCCAGCAGTTTATTACAGATAGCTAACTATGGCTACACCTTC
TRBD2,TRBJ2-7,16,TRBV9,.,CASSEGGSGEFYEQYF,TGTGCCAGCAGCGAAGGTGGGAGCGGGGAGTTCTACGAGCAGTACTTC
TRBD1,TRBJ1-4,15,TRBV6-5,.,CASCPGGWSNEKLFF,TGTGCCAGCTGCCCAGGGGGGTGGTCTAATGAAAAACTGTTTTTT
.,TRBJ1-2,13,TRBV5-4,few,CASSFTGSWGYTF,TGTGCCAGCAGCTTTACGGGGTCGTGGGGCTACACCTTC
.,TRBJ1-2,16,TRBV5-1,.,CASSLISTGGHYGYTF,TGCGCCAGCAGCTTAATCTCGACAGGCGGACACTATGGCTACACCTTC
.,TRBJ1-1,16,TRBV4-1,.,CASSQDLGGPDTEAFF,TGCGCCAGCAGCCAAGATCTAGGGGGACCGGACACTGAAGCTTTCTTT
TRBD1,TRBJ1-5,15,TRBV28,once,CASNPQGASNQPQHF,TGTGCCAGCAACCCACAGGGGGCAAGCAATCAGCCCCAGCATTTT
.,TRBJ1-4,14,TRBV28,.,CASSTSGINEKLFF,.
.,TRBJ1-1,13,TRBV16,few,CASSQNPNTEAFF,TGTGCCAGCAGCCAAAATCCAAACACTGAAGCTTTCTTT
TRBD1,TRBJ1-6,16,TRBV2,.,CASIDRGVWGNSPLHF,TGTGCCAGCATAGACAGGGGGGTCTGGGGGAATTCACCCCTCCACTTT
.,TRBJ2-2,16,TRBV4-1,.,CASSQDDFLAAGELFF,TGCGCCAGCAGCCAAGATGACTTTCTTGCTGCCGGGGAGCTGTTTTTT
TRBD1,TRBJ2-5,15,TRBV2,once,CASGHRTGNQETQYF,TGTGCCAGCGGGCACCGGACAGGAAACCAAGAGACCCAGTACTTC
.,TRBJ2-1,14,TRBV9,.,CASSVGTNYNEQFF,TGTGCCAGCAGCGTCGGGACAAATTACAATGAGCAGTTCTTC
TRBD1,TRBJ2-1,16,TRBV25-1,.,CASSEGGTGAYNEQFF,TGTGCCAGCAGTGAAGGGGGGACAGGGGCCTACAATGAGCAGTTCTTC
.,TRBJ2-3,13,TRBV19,.,CASNREGENTQYF,TGTGCCAGCAACAGGGAAGGTGAAAATACGCAGTATTTT
TRBD1,TRBJ1-4,18,TRBV4-1,.,CASSQGPLITVQGSKLFF,TGCGCCAGCAGCCAAGGCCCCCTTATCACTGTACAGGGGTCAAAACTGTTTTTT
.,TRBJ1-3,13,TRBV6-5,.,CASSYSQGNTIYF,TGTGCCAGCAGTTACTCTCAGGGAAACACCATATATTTT
TRBD2,TRBJ2-7,14,TRBV13,.,CASSSTGLDLEQYF,TGTGCCAGCAGCTCCACGGGACTAGACCTCGAGCAGTACTTC
.,TRBJ2-5,11,TRBV2,.,CASSLQETQYF,TGTGCCAGCAGTCTCCAAGAGACCCAGTACTTC
TRBD1,TRBJ1-2,15,TRBV11-2,.,CASSGYRGTSYGYTF,TGTGCCAGCAGCGGATACAGGGGGACCTCCTATGGCTACACCTTC
.,TRBJ2-6,17,TRBV18,.,CASSQAGLISGANVLTF,TGTGCCAGCTCACAGGCGGGACTTATCTCTGGGGCCAACGTCCTGACTTTC
TRBD1,TRBJ1-3,16,TRBV6-1,.,CASSEQGGFSGNTIYF,TGTGCCAGCAGTGAACAAGGGGGCTTCTCTGGAAACACCATATATTTT
.,TRBJ2-1,13,TRBV27,.,CASSLGQYNEQFF,TGTGCCAGCAGTTTAGGGCAGTACAATGAGCAGTTCTTC
.,TRBJ1-5,11,TRBV9,.,CASSPRGPQHF,TGTGCCAGCAGCCCGCGCGGGCCCCAGCATTTT
.,TRBJ1-3,15,TRBV19,.,CASSPTGNSGNTIYF,TGTGCCAGTAGTCCTACCGGGAACTCTGGAAACACCATATATTTT
.,TRBJ1-4,14,TRBV7-2,.,CASSLQGAREKLFF,TGTGCCAGCAGCTTACAAGGGGCGAGAGAAAAACTGTTTTTT
TRBD1,TRBJ1-6,19,TRBV15,.,CATSPGPGTGASYNSPLHF,TGTGCCACCAGCCCGGGGCCCGGGACAGGGGCGAGCTATAATTCACCCCTCCACTTT
TRBD2,TRBJ2-3,17,TRBV5-1,few,CASSSELAGGSTDTQYF,TGCGCCAGCAGCTCGGAACTAGCGGGAGGGAGCACAGATACGCAGTATTTT
TRBD2,TRBJ2-1,15,TRBV5-4,.,CASSLAGGRYNEQFF,TGTGCCAGCAGCTTGGCGGGGGGGCGGTACAATGAGCAGTTCTTC
.,TRBJ1-2,15,TRBV19,.,CASSIAGRGNYGYTF,TGTGCCAGTAGTATAGCAGGCAGGGGTAACTATGGCTACACCTTC
.,TRBJ1-6,15,TRBV7-6,.,CASSLQWGRNSPLHF,TGTGCCAGCAGCCTCCAATGGGGGCGTAATTCACCCCTCCACTTT
.,TRBJ1-1,11,TRBV2,.,CAIERGTEAFF,TGTGCCATCGAACGCGGGACTGAAGCTTTCTTT